The following is a T cell receptor (beta chain) sequence with its context. These data belong to a study of blood T cell repertoires in COVID-19. Study information: Material from acute and convalescent COVID-19 was sourced from the United States, Italy and Spain. Sources were T cells, B-cell-depleted T cells, or PBMCs; the material itself was cDNA or gDNA.

V lost 0 bases and J 1 base, leaving 7 bases between the germline ends. This CDR3 has 14 amino acids. The germline V gene has CDR1 SGHNT and CDR2 YYREEE (reference sequence). In the original processing: Reference gene primer amplification in the assay estimated nucleated cell counts. The repertoire was sequenced with immunoSEQ multiplex PCR; TCRdb's copy has only in-frame clones and lacks some. From that table come the V and J calls and clone size; the DNA was used to work out D and trimming. The table shows about 100,000 clones, with 80% occurring only once. The TCR was taken from a man in his 70s with active or convalescent COVID-19. The chain carries TRBV5-4 and TRBJ2-5; D not certain. The specimen sequenced was peripheral blood. The CDR3 DNA follows: TGTGCCAGCAGCTTGGGAAAGCCCCAAGAGACCCAGTACTTC. Its translation is CASSLGKPQETQYF. Variable domain in full (rest from reference TRBV5-4 and TRBJ2-5): ETGVTQSPTHLIKTRGQQVTLRCSSQSGHNTVSWYQQALGQGPQFIFQYYREEENGRGNFPPRFSGLQFPNYSSELNVNALELDDSALYLCASSLGKPQETQYFGPGTRLLVL.